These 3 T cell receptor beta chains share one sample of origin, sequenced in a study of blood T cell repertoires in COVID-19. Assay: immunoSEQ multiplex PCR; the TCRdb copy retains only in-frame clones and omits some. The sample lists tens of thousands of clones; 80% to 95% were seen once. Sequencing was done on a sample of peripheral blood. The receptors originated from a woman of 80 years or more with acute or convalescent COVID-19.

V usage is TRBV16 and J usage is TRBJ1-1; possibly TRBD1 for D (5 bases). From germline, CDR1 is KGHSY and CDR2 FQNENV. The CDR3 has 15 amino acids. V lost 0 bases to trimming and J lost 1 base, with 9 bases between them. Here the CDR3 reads CASSQSRGKNTEAFF. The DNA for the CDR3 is TGTGCCAGCAGCCAATCACGGGGGAAGAACACTGAAGCTTTCTTT.

The CDR3, as DNA: TGTGCCAGCAAGCGGGACCCCACAGTCCCCTCTGGGGCCAACGTCCTGACTTTC. Its translation is CASKRDPTVPSGANVLTF. The V and J genes are TRBV27 and TRBJ2-6; 7 bases agree with TRBD2. The CDR3 has 18 amino acids. Germline V gene data show CDR1 as MNHEY and CDR2 as SMNVEV (reference sequence). J was trimmed by 0 bases and V by 7 bases; bases with no gene match: 12.

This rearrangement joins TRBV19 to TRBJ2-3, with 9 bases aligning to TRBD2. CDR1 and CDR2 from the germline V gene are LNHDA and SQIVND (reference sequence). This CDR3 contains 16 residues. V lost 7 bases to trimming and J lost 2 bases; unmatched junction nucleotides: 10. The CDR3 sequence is CASTRSGGPYTDTQYF. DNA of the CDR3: TGTGCCAGTACACGGAGCGGGGGGCCCTACACAGATACGCAGTATTTT.